This T cell receptor (beta chain) was observed in a study of control samples from healthy donors and cancer patients. The CDR3 runs to 17 residues. Germline V lookup: CDR1 LGHDT, CDR2 YNNKEL (reference sequence). V was clipped by 4 bases and J by 1 base; unmatched bases: 7. Using immunoSEQ multiplex PCR, the repertoire was profiled, and TCRdb retains in-frame clones only, with some absent. The sample has around 51,000 clones, 80% seen once. The chain is built from TRBV3-1 (or the pseudogene TRBV3-2) and TRBJ2-2; TRBD1 agrees at 9 bases. The clonotype was recovered from a man aged 65-85 years in good health. The sequenced sample consisted of blood. CDR3 in amino acids: CASSPTYRGRNTGELFF. The DNA for the CDR3 is TGTGCCAGCAGCCCAACCTACAGGGGGCGGAACACCGGGGAGCTGTTTTTT.